This TCR beta chain originates from a study of control samples from healthy donors and cancer patients. Only in-frame clones appear in the TCRdb table, and some are missing; sequencing was by immunoSEQ multiplex PCR. The data show about 160,000 clones, roughly 93% seen once. CDR3 length: 18 residues. J was trimmed by 3 bases and V by 3 bases; bases with no gene match: 8. CDR1 and CDR2 (germline): LNHDA, SQIVND (reference sequence). The chain employs TRBV19 and TRBJ2-6; 10 bases match TRBD2. The TCR was taken from a young man in good health. Sequenced: blood. CDR3 sequence (DNA): TGTGCCAGTAGTATTGGACCAGCGGGGGGGCTTGGGGCCAACGTCCTGACTTTC. It specifies CASSIGPAGGLGANVLTF.